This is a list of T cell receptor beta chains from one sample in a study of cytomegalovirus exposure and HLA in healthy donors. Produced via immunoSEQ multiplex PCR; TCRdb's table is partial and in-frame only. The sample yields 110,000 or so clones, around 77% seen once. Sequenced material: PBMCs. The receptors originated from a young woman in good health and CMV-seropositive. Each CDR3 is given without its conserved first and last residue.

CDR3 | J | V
ASTGLAGGRREQY | TRBJ2-7 | TRBV6-5
ASSRPNEGNYGYT | TRBJ1-2 | TRBV5-4
ASTGALNAEAF | TRBJ1-1 | TRBV27
ASRMVGTQY | TRBJ2-3 | TRBV27
ASSLDYDRGIGPLH | TRBJ1-6 | TRBV7-2
ASSYRQGSSPLH | TRBJ1-6 | TRBV6-5
ASSLAAGAQH | TRBJ1-5 | TRBV7-8
SVSVTGISTEAF | TRBJ1-1 | TRBV29-1
ASSLAFLGGYSNQPQH | TRBJ1-5 | TRBV7-8
ASSPTGADYGYT | TRBJ1-2 | TRBV18
ASRTVAEPQH | TRBJ1-5 | TRBV6-5
ASSVGTSNEKLF | TRBJ1-4 | TRBV10-1
SASTSYDQY | TRBJ2-7 | TRBV20-1
ASGAVRVTQY | TRBJ2-7 | TRBV12-5
ASSLVGLAVDSGANVLT | TRBJ2-6 | TRBV7-2
ASGSGAGEKLF | TRBJ1-4 | TRBV9
ASSPTTDYEQY | TRBJ2-7 | TRBV18
ASRVQVNTEAF | TRBJ1-1 | TRBV4-1
ASKIGLAATKNIQY | TRBJ2-4 | TRBV2
AWSIRDRNTEAF | TRBJ1-1 | TRBV30
GGRSEGNEKLF | TRBJ1-4 | TRBV14
ASREGRGTQY | TRBJ2-3 | TRBV2
ASSERLGQGFTEAF | TRBJ1-1 | TRBV6-1
ASSDRGYHEQY | TRBJ2-7 | TRBV19
ASGAGA | TRBJ2-4 | TRBV2
ASSSLNEQF | TRBJ2-1 | TRBV6-6
ASSQAGTGVYEQY | TRBJ2-7 | TRBV4-1
ASEDSSYEQY | TRBJ2-7 | TRBV2
ASRDAGDKDTGELF | TRBJ2-2 | TRBV28
ASTGTGSYEQY | TRBJ2-7 | TRBV5-1
AWSGLGGLNTEAF | TRBJ1-1 | TRBV30
ASSFSSGGVYNEQF | TRBJ2-1 | TRBV5-1
ASSVGLAGGGNEQF | TRBJ2-1 | TRBV9
ASSWTGVGGYT | TRBJ1-2 | TRBV6-6
ASSPSASSSGSEKLF | TRBJ1-4 | TRBV5-8
ATSRDLQETQY | TRBJ2-5 | TRBV15
ASSRGGTASYSNQPQH | TRBJ1-5 | TRBV18
ASSGALVSETQY | TRBJ2-5 | TRBV2
ASSLQDSFGGYT | TRBJ1-2 | TRBV7-3
ASSSLQGYNEQF | TRBJ2-1 | TRBV27
ASSLTGGAEQY | TRBJ2-7 | TRBV7-9
SFIPTSAYEQY | TRBJ2-7 | TRBV29-1
ASSFSGLQETQY | TRBJ2-5 | TRBV5-4
ASSLAPGVYEQY | TRBJ2-7 | TRBV7-9
ASSFRTAMNTEAF | TRBJ1-1 | TRBV4-1
ASRFYGQSNQPQH | TRBJ1-5 | TRBV28
ASSRGHPWREKLF | TRBJ1-4 | TRBV9
ASSVIGYEQY | TRBJ2-7 | TRBV7-2
ASRRLAGGPRTDTQY | TRBJ2-3 | TRBV27
ASSTSGGEVNEQF | TRBJ2-1 | TRBV5-4
ASSGTRALNTEAF | TRBJ1-1 | TRBV19
ASTTSGVNEQF | TRBJ2-1 | TRBV7-9
ASRPKREADTQY | TRBJ2-3 | TRBV6-6
ASGDRGGPQETQY | TRBJ2-5 | TRBV2
ASSHTETTEAF | TRBJ1-1 | TRBV19
ASSEEAANQPQH | TRBJ1-5 | TRBV6-1